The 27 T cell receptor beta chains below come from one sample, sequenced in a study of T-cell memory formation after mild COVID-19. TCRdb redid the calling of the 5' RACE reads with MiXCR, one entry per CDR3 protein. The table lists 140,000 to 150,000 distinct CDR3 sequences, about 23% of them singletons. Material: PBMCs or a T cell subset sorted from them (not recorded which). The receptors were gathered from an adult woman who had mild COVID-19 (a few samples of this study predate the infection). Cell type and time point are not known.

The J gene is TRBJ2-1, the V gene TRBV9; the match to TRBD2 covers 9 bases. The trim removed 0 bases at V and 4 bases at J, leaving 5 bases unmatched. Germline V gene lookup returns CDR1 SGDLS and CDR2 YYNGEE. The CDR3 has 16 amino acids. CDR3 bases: TGTGCCAGCAGCGTAGGAGCGGGGGGCCGGTACAATGAGCAGTTCTTC. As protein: CASSVGAGGRYNEQFF.

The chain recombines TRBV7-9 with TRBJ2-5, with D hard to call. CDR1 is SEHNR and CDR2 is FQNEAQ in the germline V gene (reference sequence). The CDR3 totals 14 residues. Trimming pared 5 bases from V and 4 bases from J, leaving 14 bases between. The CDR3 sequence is CASSPYVATETQYF. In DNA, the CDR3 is TGTGCCAGCAGCCCATATGTAGCAACAGAGACCCAGTACTTC.

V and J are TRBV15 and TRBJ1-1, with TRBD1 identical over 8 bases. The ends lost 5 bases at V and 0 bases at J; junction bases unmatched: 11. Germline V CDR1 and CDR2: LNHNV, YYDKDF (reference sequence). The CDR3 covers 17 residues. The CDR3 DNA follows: TGTGCCACCAGCTACACAGGGGGTGCCGGCATGAACACTGAAGCTTTCTTT. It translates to CATSYTGGAGMNTEAFF.

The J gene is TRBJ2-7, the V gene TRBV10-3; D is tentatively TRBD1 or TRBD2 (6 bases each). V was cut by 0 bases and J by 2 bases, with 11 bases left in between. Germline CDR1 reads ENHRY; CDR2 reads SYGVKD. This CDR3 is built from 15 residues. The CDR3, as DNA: TGTGCCATCAGTGAGTCCGGGGGCCGAGCCTACGAGCAGTACTTC. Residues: CAISESGGRAYEQYF.

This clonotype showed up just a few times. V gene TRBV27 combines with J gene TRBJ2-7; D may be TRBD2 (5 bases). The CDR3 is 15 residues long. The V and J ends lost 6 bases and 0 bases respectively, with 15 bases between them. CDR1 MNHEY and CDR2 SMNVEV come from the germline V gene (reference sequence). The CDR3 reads CASRKILAPSYEQYF. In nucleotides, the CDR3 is TGTGCCAGCAGAAAGATTCTAGCCCCCTCCTACGAGCAGTACTTC.

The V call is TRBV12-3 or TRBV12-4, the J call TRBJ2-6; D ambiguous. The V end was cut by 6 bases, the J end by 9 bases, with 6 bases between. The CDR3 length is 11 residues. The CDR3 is CASSYGNVLTF. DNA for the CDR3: TGTGCCAGCAGCTACGGCAACGTCCTGACTTTC.

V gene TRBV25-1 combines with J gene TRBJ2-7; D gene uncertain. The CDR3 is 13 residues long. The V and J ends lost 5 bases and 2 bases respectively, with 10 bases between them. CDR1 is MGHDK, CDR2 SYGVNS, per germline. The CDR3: CASSPDGTYEQYF. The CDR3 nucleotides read TGTGCCAGCAGTCCGGACGGTACCTACGAGCAGTACTTC.

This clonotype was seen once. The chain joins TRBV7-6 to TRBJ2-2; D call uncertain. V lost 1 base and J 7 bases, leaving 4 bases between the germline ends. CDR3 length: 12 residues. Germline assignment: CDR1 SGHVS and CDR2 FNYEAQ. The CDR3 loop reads CASSLDFGELFF. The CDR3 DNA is TGTGCCAGCAGCTTAGATTTCGGGGAGCTGTTTTTT.

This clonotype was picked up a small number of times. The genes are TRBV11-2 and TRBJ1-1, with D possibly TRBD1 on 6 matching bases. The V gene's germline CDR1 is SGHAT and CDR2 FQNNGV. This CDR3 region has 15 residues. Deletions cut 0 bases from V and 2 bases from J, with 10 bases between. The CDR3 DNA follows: TGTGCCAGCAGCTTAGAATCAGGGGTTAACACTGAAGCTTTCTTT. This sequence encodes CASSLESGVNTEAFF.

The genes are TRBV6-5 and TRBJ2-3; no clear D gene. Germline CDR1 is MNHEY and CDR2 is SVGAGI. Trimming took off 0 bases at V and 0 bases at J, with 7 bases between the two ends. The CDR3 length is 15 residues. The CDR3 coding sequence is TGTGCCAGCAGTTACTCGCAGTGGAGCACAGATACGCAGTATTTT. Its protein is CASSYSQWSTDTQYF.

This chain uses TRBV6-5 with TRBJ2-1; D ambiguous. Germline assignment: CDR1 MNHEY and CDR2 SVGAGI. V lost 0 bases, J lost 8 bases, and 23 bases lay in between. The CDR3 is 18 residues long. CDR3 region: CASSYSREISFNGYEQFF. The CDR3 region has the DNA TGTGCCAGCAGTTACTCGAGAGAAATCAGTTTTAACGGCTATGAGCAGTTCTTC.

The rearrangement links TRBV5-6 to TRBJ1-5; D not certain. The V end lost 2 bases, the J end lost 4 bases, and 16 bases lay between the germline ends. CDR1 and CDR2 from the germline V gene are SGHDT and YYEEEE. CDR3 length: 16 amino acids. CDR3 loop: CASSFAGAGSNQPQHF. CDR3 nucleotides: TGTGCCAGCAGCTTCGCGGGAGCAGGCTCTAATCAGCCCCAGCATTTT.

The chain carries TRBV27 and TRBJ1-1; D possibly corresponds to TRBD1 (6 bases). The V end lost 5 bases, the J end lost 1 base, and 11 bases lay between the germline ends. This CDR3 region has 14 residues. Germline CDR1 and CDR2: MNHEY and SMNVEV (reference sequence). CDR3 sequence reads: CASSTGTPNTEAFF. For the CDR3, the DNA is TGTGCCAGCAGTACCGGGACACCGAACACTGAAGCTTTCTTT.

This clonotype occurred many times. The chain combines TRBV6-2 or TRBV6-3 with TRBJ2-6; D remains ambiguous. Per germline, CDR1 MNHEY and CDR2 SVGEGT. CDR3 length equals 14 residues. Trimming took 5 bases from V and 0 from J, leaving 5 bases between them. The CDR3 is CASSLSSGANVLTF. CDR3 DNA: TGTGCCAGCAGTCTGAGCTCTGGGGCCAACGTCCTGACTTTC.

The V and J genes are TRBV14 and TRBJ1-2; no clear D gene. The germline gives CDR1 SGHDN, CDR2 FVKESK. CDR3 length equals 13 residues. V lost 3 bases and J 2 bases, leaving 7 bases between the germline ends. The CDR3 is CASSQHRNYGYTF. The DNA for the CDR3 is TGTGCCAGCAGCCAGCACAGAAACTATGGCTACACCTTC. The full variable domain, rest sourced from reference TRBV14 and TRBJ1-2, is EAGVTQFPSHSVIEKGQTVTLRCDPISGHDNLYWYRRVMGKEIKFLLHFVKESKQDESGMPNNRFLAERTGGTYSTLKVQPAELEDSGVYFCASSQHRNYGYTFGSGTRLTVV.

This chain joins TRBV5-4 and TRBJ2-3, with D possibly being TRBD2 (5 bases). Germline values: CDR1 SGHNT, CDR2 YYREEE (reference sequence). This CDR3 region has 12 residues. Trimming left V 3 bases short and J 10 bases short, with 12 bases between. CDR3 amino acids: CASSSGPEAQYF. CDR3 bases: TGTGCCAGCAGCTCCGGGCCGGAGGCGCAGTATTTT.

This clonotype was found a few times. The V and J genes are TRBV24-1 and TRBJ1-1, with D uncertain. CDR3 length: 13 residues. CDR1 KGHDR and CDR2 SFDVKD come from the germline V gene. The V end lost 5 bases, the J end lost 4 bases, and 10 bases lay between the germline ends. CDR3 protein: CATSVGSGTEAFF. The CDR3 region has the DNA TGTGCCACCAGTGTAGGGAGCGGCACTGAAGCTTTCTTT.

The CDR3 nucleotides read TGTGCCAGCAGCCCTCCCGGACTAGCGGGAGTGGTAGAGACCCAGTACTTC. It translates to CASSPPGLAGVVETQYF. The rearrangement uses TRBV9 and TRBJ2-5, with 13 bases lining up with TRBD2. Trimming cost V 4 bases and J 4 bases; bases outside gene matches: 10. The CDR3 length is 17 residues. Germline CDR1 is SGDLS and CDR2 is YYNGEE.

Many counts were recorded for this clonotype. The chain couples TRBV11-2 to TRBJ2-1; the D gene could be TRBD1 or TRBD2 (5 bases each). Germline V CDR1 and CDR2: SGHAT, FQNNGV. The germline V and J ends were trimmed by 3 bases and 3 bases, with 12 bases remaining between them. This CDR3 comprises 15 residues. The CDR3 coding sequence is TGTGCCAGCAGCTTGGGGCGGGTGGACTACAATGAGCAGTTCTTC. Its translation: CASSLGRVDYNEQFF.

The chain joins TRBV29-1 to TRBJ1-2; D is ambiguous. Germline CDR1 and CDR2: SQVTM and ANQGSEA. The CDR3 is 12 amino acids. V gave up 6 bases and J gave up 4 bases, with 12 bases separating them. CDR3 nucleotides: TGCAGCGTCCTAAACCCAAGCTATGGCTACACCTTC. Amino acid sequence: CSVLNPSYGYTF.

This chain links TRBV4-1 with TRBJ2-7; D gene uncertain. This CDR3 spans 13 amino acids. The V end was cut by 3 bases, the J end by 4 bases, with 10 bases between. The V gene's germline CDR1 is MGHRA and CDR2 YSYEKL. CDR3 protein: CASSQGIGYEQYF. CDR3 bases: TGCGCCAGCAGCCAGGGGATTGGGTACGAGCAGTACTTC.

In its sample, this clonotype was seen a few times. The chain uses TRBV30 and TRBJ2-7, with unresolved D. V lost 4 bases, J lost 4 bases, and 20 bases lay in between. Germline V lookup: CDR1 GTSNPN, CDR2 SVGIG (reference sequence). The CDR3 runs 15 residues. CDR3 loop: CAWTPPRPALYEQYF. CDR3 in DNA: TGTGCCTGGACCCCACCTAGGCCGGCCCTTTACGAGCAGTACTTC.

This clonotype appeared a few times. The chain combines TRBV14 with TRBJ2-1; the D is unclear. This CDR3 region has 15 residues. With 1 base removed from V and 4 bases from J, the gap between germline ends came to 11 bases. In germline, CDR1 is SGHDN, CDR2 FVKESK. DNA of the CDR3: TGTGCCAGCAGCCAAGGATTAGGGAAATACAATGAGCAGTTCTTC. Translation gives CASSQGLGKYNEQFF.

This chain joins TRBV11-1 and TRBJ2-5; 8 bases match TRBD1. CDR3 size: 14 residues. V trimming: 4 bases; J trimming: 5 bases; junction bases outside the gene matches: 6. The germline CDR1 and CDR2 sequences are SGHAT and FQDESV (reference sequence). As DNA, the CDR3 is TGTGCCAGCAGCTACGGACAGGGTGGGGAGACCCAGTACTTC. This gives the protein CASSYGQGGETQYF.

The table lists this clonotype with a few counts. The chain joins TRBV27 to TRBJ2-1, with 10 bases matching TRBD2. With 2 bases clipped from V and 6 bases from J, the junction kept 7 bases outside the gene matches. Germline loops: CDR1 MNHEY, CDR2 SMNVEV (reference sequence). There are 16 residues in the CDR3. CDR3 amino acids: CASSLHIAGGGNEQFF. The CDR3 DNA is TGTGCCAGCAGTTTACACATAGCGGGAGGAGGCAATGAGCAGTTCTTC.

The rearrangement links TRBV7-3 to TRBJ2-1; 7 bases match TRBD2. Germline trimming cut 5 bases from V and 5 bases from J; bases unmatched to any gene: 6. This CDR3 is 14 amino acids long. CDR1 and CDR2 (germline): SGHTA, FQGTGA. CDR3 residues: CASSIGLGNNEQFF. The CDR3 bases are TGTGCCAGCAGCATCGGACTAGGTAACAATGAGCAGTTCTTC.

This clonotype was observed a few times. CDR3 DNA sequence: TGTGCCACCAGCAGAGATTGGGGGGGCGCTGGCTACACCTTC. Its protein is CATSRDWGGAGYTF. The chain joins TRBV15 to TRBJ1-2; D possibly corresponds to TRBD1 (6 bases). The ends were cut back, 0 bases at V and 7 bases at J, with 12 bases in the middle. Germline lookup yields CDR1 LNHNV and CDR2 YYDKDF (reference sequence). CDR3 length equals 14 residues.